This passage covers 22 T cell receptor beta chains from one sample sequenced in a study of T cells after yellow fever vaccination. TCRdb itself ran the 5' RACE reads through MiXCR, one entry per CDR3 protein. The sample records roughly 520,000 distinct CDR3 sequences, around a fifth being singletons. The sequencing used PBMCs, collected roughly 20 days after the first yellow fever vaccination. These receptors all stem from a man younger than 35 who received the YFV17D yellow fever vaccine.

There are a few counts of this clonotype. V is TRBV6-1 and J is TRBJ1-1; TRBD1 matches at 10 bases. V gave up 6 bases and J gave up 4 bases; unmatched junction bases: 5. The CDR3 is 14 residues long. Germline lookup yields CDR1 MNHNS and CDR2 SASEGT. CDR3 DNA: TGTGCCAGCAGCACCGGGACAGGGGCCACTGAAGCTTTCTTT. Translating it yields CASSTGTGATEAFF.

This clonotype was seen only a few times. The chain joins TRBV5-1 to TRBJ2-5; a possible D gene is TRBD1 (5 bases). CDR3 length equals 16 residues. Between the trimmed V and J ends, which lost 0 bases and 3 bases, there was a span of 15 bases. Germline V gives CDR1 SGHRS, CDR2 YFSETQ. The CDR3 DNA reads as TGCGCCAGCAGCTTGGCCGACTGGGTCAGGGAAGAGACCCAGTACTTC. Its translation is CASSLADWVREETQYF.

This clonotype was recorded many times. The rearrangement joins TRBV15 to TRBJ2-5; 7 bases align to TRBD2. This CDR3 spans 13 amino acids. Trimming at V came to 3 bases and at J to 2 bases, leaving 0 bases not matched to a gene. CDR1 and CDR2 (germline): LNHNV, YYDKDF (reference sequence). The CDR3 is CATSRGLQETQYF. The CDR3 DNA sequence: TGTGCCACCAGCAGGGGACTACAAGAGACCCAGTACTTC.

DNA for the CDR3: TGCAGTGCTACAAGGGACAGGGCCAAAAACATTCAGTACTTC. Its protein product is CSATRDRAKNIQYF. The rearrangement joins TRBV20-1 to TRBJ2-4, with 8 positions matching TRBD1. The length of the CDR3 is 14 residues. From germline, CDR1 is DFQATT and CDR2 SNEGSKA (reference sequence). J gave up 1 base and V 4 bases, and 3 bases lay outside the gene matches.

The rearrangement links TRBV7-9 to TRBJ2-2, with D unresolved. The CDR3 is 13 residues long. Germline CDR1 SEHNR, CDR2 FQNEAQ (reference sequence). Trimming left V 2 bases short and J 3 bases short, with 4 bases between. The CDR3 reads CASSLFDTGELFF. DNA of the CDR3: TGTGCCAGCAGCTTATTTGACACCGGGGAGCTGTTTTTT.

There are a few counts of this clonotype. The rearrangement uses TRBV27 and TRBJ1-6; D gene unclear. The CDR3 consists of 14 residues. Germline V gene sequence: CDR1 MNHEY, CDR2 SMNVEV (reference sequence). The ends were cut back, 6 bases at V and 6 bases at J, with 12 bases in the middle. The CDR3 protein is CASSPGSPNSPLHF. The CDR3 DNA reads TGTGCCAGCAGCCCCGGCAGTCCTAATTCACCCCTCCACTTT.

This clonotype was seen a few times. CDR3 region: CASSQVTGGTYNEQFF. CDR3 nucleotide sequence: TGCGCCAGCAGCCAAGTGACAGGGGGCACCTACAATGAGCAGTTCTTC. This rearrangement joins TRBV4-1 to TRBJ2-1; 10 nucleotides match TRBD1. Germline values: CDR1 MGHRA, CDR2 YSYEKL. CDR3 length equals 16 residues. J was trimmed by 2 bases and V by 1 base; bases with no gene match: 2.

The table lists this clonotype with a few counts. This chain connects TRBV7-9 to TRBJ1-2; TRBD1 matches 7 bases. The germline V gene encodes CDR1 SEHNR and CDR2 FQNEAQ (reference sequence). V shed 6 bases and J 4 bases; nucleotides not matched to a gene: 5. The CDR3 loop spans 13 amino acids. DNA for the CDR3: TGTGCCAGCAGTTGGGACAGTTCCTATGGCTACACCTTC. It translates to CASSWDSSYGYTF.

This clonotype was seen at least ten times. The chain couples TRBV10-3 to TRBJ1-5; possible D gene TRBD1, 6 bases. The CDR3 covers 15 residues. V was clipped by 1 base and J by 0 bases, with 7 bases between them. Germline V gene data show CDR1 as ENHRY and CDR2 as SYGVKD. CDR3 protein: CAISELTGSNQPQHF. Here the CDR3 DNA reads TGTGCCATCAGTGAGTTGACAGGTAGCAATCAGCCCCAGCATTTT.

This clonotype came up a few times. The genes are TRBV4-3 and TRBJ2-3, with D possibly TRBD1 on 6 matching bases. Germline V CDR1 and CDR2: LGHNA, YSLEER. V was trimmed by 1 base and J by 2 bases, leaving 7 bases between them. This CDR3 is built from 14 residues. The CDR3 reads CASSQGTDTDTQYF. The CDR3 DNA reads TGCGCCAGCAGCCAAGGGACAGACACAGATACGCAGTATTTT.

This clonotype was seen a handful of times. V is TRBV20-1 and J is TRBJ2-7; D may be TRBD2 (6 bases). From germline, CDR1 is DFQATT and CDR2 SNEGSKA (reference sequence). CDR3 length: 16 amino acids. V gave up 1 base and J gave up 7 bases, with 23 bases separating them. In DNA, the CDR3 is TGCAGTGCTAGAGGTTTCCGACTAGTAGTGGGGTGGGAGCAGTACTTC. As protein: CSARGFRLVVGWEQYF.

CDR3 in DNA: TGTGCCAGCAGTCAAATGACTAGCGGGTTACAAGAGACCCAGTACTTC. This codes for CASSQMTSGLQETQYF. V and J are TRBV3-1 and TRBJ2-5, with 10 bases identical to TRBD2. This CDR3 region has 16 residues. V trimming: 6 bases; J trimming: 2 bases; junction bases outside the gene matches: 9. Looked up from germline, CDR1 is LGHDT and CDR2 is YNNKEL (reference sequence).

The table lists this clonotype with a few counts. This sequence joins TRBV12-3 or TRBV12-4 and TRBJ1-4; D is uncertain. This CDR3 is built from 14 residues. V lost 5 bases and J 7 bases, leaving 14 bases between the germline ends. The CDR3 coding sequence is TGTGCCAGCAGTCCCGGAGCAGCCGGTGAAAAACTGTTTTTT. It translates to CASSPGAAGEKLFF.

On this clonotype itself: One end of the junction does not line up with germline, which may come from a read error. This chain links TRBV11-2 with TRBJ1-1; maybe TRBD1 (6 bases). Germline loops: CDR1 SGHAT, CDR2 FQNNGV. CDR3 length: 15 residues. The CDR3, as DNA: TGTGCCAGCACCTTATCTCTGGGGGGCAGTGGTGAAGCTTTCTTT. It is translated as CASTLSLGGSGEAFF.

The CDR3 spells CASSRTRQYTDTQYF. In nucleotides, the CDR3 is TGTGCCAGCAGCCGAACTCGACAGTACACAGATACGCAGTATTTT. The chain uses TRBV7-9 and TRBJ2-3, with a possible D match to TRBD1 (5 bases). CDR1 SEHNR and CDR2 FQNEAQ come from the germline V gene (reference sequence). With 5 bases removed from V and 2 bases from J, the gap between germline ends came to 14 bases. This CDR3 region has 15 residues.

The V call is TRBV10-3, the J call TRBJ2-2; 7 nucleotides align to TRBD1. Germline V CDR1 and CDR2: ENHRY, SYGVKD. V shed 10 bases and J 2 bases; nucleotides not matched to a gene: 7. This CDR3 has 14 residues. The CDR3 loop reads CATNGDSNTGELFF. CDR3 nucleotide sequence: TGTGCCACCAATGGGGACAGTAACACCGGGGAGCTGTTTTTT.

This clonotype was seen ten or more times. J is TRBJ2-1 and V is TRBV7-8; 7 bases match TRBD2. The germline V gene has CDR1 SGHVS and CDR2 FQNEAQ. The trim removed 6 bases at V and 8 bases at J, leaving 7 bases unmatched. The CDR3 has 13 amino acids. The CDR3 loop is CASRGGGLDEQFF. CDR3 coding DNA: TGTGCCAGCAGGGGGGGGGGGTTGGATGAGCAGTTCTTC. Supplemented by reference TRBV7-8 and TRBJ2-1, the full variable domain reads GAGVSQSPRYKVAKRGQDVALRCDPISGHVSLFWYQQALGQGPEFLTYFQNEAQLDKSGLPSDRFFAERPEGSVSTLKIQRTQQEDSAVYLCASRGGGLDEQFFGPGTRLTVL.

The V call is TRBV4-3, the J call TRBJ1-6; no clear D gene. Germline CDR1 LGHNA, CDR2 YSLEER. The CDR3 runs to 17 residues. V was trimmed by 0 bases and J by 8 bases, leaving 17 bases between them. This CDR3 is CASSQDSIRSWDSPLHF. CDR3 bases: TGCGCCAGCAGCCAAGATAGTATCAGGAGTTGGGATTCACCCCTCCACTTT.

The V call is TRBV20-1, the J call TRBJ2-3; the D gene is possibly TRBD2 (5 bases). Trimming shortened V by 1 base and J by 2 bases, and 10 bases separated the two germline ends. CDR1 is DFQATT and CDR2 is SNEGSKA in the germline V gene (reference sequence). This CDR3 comprises 14 residues. Here the CDR3 reads CSARGTGVTDTQYF. CDR3 bases: TGCAGTGCTAGAGGAACCGGGGTCACAGATACGCAGTATTTT.

The chain has TRBV12-3 or TRBV12-4 and TRBJ1-5, with D hard to call. The CDR3 loop spans 13 amino acids. Trimming removed 8 bases at V and 2 bases at J, with 10 bases between. The CDR3, as DNA: TGTGCCAGCCAGCGTGAGGGCAATCAGCCCCAGCATTTT. It yields the protein CASQREGNQPQHF.

This clonotype occurred a few times. The rearrangement uses TRBV12-3 or TRBV12-4 and TRBJ1-1; maybe TRBD1 (5 bases). V was cut by 4 bases and J by 3 bases, with 9 bases left in between. This CDR3 contains 13 residues. CDR3 nucleotides: TGTGCCAGCAGTTCGGGGCAATACACTGAAGCTTTCTTT. This codes for CASSSGQYTEAFF.

The chain combines TRBV7-9 with TRBJ2-7; a weak D match, TRBD2 (5 bases). Between the trimmed V and J ends, which lost 2 bases and 7 bases, there was a span of 12 bases. The V gene's germline CDR1 is SEHNR and CDR2 FQNEAQ (reference sequence). The CDR3 loop spans 13 amino acids. Here the CDR3 reads CASSLSGWDEQYF. CDR3 DNA: TGTGCCAGCAGCTTATCGGGGTGGGATGAGCAGTACTTC.